Described below is a single TCR beta chain sequence and its context. Antigen specificity is unknown. The data derive from a study of T cell responses to AZD1222 COVID-19 vaccine. Findings of the study overall: Reportedly, close to half of spike-specific TCRs are directed against unmutated variant regions. The study identified only 6 or 7 AZD1222 recipients as seropositive at baseline. Spike-specific TCR breadth and depth both grew after two AZD1222 doses. There were mostly white British donors and more females than males, and clonal diversity was possibly underestimated.

The assay was immunoSEQ multiplex PCR, and TCRdb's table has in-frame clones only and misses some. The sample holds roughly 140,000 clones, more than 70% seen once. Trimming removed 4 bases from V and 4 bases from J; junction bases left unmatched: 5. There are 14 residues in the CDR3. CDR1 ENHRY and CDR2 SYGVKD come from the germline V gene. Specimen: peripheral blood, collected on day 0 of MenACWY control vaccination. The TCR sequence derives from an adult in good health. V and J are TRBV10-3 and TRBJ2-7, with 9 bases matching TRBD1. DNA of the CDR3: TGTGCCATCAGTGGGAGACAGGGGGTATACGAGCAGTACTTC. Translating it yields CAISGRQGVYEQYF.